This entry describes one T cell receptor beta chain. Using immunoSEQ multiplex PCR, the repertoire was profiled, and TCRdb retains in-frame clones only, with some absent. The data hold under 500,000 clones, with 85% to 90% observed a single time. The source of the sample is a study of blood T cell repertoires in COVID-19. Study in general: Samples came from the United States, Italy and Spain, spanning acute and convalescent COVID-19. In each case, the material was cDNA or gDNA derived from T cells, B-cell-depleted T cells, or PBMCs.

This CDR3 spans 14 amino acids. J lost 7 bases, V lost 4 bases, and 6 bases had no gene match. The germline CDR1 and CDR2 sequences are SQVTM and ANQGSEA. J is TRBJ1-6 and V is TRBV29-1, with TRBD1 identical over 8 bases. Specimen: peripheral blood. This receptor was taken from a young woman with acute or convalescent COVID-19. The CDR3: CSVAYGQGNSPLHF. CDR3 in DNA: TGCAGCGTTGCGTACGGACAGGGAAATTCACCCCTCCACTTT.